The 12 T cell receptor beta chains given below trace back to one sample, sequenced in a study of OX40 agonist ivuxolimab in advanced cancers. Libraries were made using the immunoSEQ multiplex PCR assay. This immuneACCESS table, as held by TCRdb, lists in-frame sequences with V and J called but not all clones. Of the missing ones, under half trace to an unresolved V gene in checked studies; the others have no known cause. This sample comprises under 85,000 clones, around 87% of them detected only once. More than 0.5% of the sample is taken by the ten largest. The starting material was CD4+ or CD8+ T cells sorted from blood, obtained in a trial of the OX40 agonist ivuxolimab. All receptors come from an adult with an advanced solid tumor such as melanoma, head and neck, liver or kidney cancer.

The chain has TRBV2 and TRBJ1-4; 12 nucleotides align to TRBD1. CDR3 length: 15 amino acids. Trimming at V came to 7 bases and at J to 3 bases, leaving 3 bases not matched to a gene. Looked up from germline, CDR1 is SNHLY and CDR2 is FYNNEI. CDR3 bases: TGTGCCAGCACGGGACAGGGGGCAGCTAATGAAAAACTGTTTTTT. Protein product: CASTGQGAANEKLFF.

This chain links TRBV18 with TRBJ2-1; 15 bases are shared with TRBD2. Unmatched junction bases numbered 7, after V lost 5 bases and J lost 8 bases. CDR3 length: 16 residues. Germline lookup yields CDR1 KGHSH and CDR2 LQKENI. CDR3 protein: CASSTRTSGREDEQFF. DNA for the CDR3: TGTGCCAGCTCAACAAGGACTAGCGGGAGGGAGGATGAGCAGTTCTTC. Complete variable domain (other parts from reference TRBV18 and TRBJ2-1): NAGVMQNPRHLVRRRGQEARLRCSPMKGHSHVYWYRQLPEEGLKFMVYLQKENIIDESGMPKERFSAEFPKEGPSILRIQQVVRGDSAAYFCASSTRTSGREDEQFFGPGTRLTVL.

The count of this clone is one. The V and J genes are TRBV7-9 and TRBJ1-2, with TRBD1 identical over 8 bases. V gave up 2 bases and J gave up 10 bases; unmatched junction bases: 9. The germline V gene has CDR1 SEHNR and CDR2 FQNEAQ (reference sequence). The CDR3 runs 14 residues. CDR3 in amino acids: CASSLPVKTGDYTF. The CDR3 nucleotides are TGTGCCAGCAGCTTACCCGTCAAGACAGGGGACTACACCTTC.

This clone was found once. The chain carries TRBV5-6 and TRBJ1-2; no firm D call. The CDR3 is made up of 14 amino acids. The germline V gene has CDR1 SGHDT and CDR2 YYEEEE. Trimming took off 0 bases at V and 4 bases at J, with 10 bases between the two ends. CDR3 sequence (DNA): TGTGCCAGCAGCTTGGGCGGGAGCGTCTATGGCTACACCTTC. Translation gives CASSLGGSVYGYTF.

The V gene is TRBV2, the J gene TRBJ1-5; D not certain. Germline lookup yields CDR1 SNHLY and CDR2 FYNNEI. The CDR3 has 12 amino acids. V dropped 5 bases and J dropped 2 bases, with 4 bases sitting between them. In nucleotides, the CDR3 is TGTGCCAGCAGTATGGGCAATCAGCCCCAGCATTTT. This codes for CASSMGNQPQHF.

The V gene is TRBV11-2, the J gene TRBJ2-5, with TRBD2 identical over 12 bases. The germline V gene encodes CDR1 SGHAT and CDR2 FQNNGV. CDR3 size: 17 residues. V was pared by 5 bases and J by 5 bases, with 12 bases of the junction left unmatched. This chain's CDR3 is CASSPRGLAGTGETQYF. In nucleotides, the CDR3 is TGTGCCAGCAGCCCCCGTGGACTAGCGGGGACGGGGGAGACCCAGTACTTC.

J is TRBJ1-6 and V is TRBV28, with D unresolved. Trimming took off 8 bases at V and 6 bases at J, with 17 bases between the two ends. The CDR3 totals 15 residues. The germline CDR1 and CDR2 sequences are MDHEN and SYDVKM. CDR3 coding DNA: TGTGCCAGCTGCTTAAACATGGTTCCTAATTCACCCCTCCACTTT. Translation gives CASCLNMVPNSPLHF.

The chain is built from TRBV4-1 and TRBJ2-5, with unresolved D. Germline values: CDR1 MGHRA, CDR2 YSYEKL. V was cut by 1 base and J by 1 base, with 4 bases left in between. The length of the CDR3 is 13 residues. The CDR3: CASSQGRQETQYF. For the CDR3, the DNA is TGCGCCAGCAGCCAAGGGCGCCAAGAGACCCAGTACTTC.

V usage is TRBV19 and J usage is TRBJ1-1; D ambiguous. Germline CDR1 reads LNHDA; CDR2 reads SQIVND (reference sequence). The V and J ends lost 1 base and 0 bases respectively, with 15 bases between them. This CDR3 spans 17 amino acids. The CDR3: CASSIGQAPNLNTEAFF. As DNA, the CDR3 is TGTGCCAGTAGTATAGGGCAGGCCCCGAATTTGAACACTGAAGCTTTCTTT. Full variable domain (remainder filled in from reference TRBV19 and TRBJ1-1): DGGITQSPKYLFRKEGQNVTLSCEQNLNHDAMYWYRQDPGQGLRLIYYSQIVNDFQKGDIAEGYSVSREKKESFPLTVTSAQKNPTAFYLCASSIGQAPNLNTEAFFGQGTRLTVV.

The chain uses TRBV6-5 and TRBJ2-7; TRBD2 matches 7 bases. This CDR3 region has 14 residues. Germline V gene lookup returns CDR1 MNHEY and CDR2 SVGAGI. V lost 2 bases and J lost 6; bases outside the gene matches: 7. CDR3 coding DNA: TGTGCCAGCAGTTACGTGGCGGGAGAGGGCGAGCAGTACTTC. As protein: CASSYVAGEGEQYF.

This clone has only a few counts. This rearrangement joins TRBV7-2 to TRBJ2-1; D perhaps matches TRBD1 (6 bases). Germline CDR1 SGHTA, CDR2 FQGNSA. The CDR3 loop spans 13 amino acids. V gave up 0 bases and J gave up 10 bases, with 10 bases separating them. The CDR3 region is CASSLAVGTEQFF. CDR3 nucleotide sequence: TGTGCCAGCAGCTTAGCTGTAGGGACAGAGCAGTTCTTC.

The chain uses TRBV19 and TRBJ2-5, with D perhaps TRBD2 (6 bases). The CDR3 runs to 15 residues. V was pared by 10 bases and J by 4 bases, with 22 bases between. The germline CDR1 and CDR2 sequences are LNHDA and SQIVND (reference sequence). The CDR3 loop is CATTSGLSGGETQYF. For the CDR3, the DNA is TGTGCCACTACCTCGGGACTCTCAGGAGGAGAGACCCAGTACTTC.